Here is one T cell receptor (beta chain) with its context. This CDR3 is 14 amino acids long. Germline values: CDR1 SEHNR, CDR2 FQNEAQ (reference sequence). V shed 5 bases, J shed 6 bases, and the junction held 9 bases outside the gene matches. Reverse transcription of roughly 0.5 to 1 ug RNA was performed with random hexamers. TCRdb called the immunoSEQ multiplex PCR reads again in MiXCR, with one record for every CDR3 protein. The repertoire consists of over 95,000 distinct CDR3 sequences, with approximately 91% occurring once and the leading ten covering about 0.14%. The data were taken from a study of CD8 T cells in Susac syndrome.

The source of this sequence is a human donor in good health. Sequencing was done on a sample of CD4+ T cells from PBMCs. The rearrangement uses TRBV7-9 and TRBJ1-2, with 7 bases that match TRBD1. The CDR3 nucleotides are TGTGCCAGCAGCCCGATGGGACAGATCCATGGCTACACCTTC. Its translation: CASSPMGQIHGYTF.